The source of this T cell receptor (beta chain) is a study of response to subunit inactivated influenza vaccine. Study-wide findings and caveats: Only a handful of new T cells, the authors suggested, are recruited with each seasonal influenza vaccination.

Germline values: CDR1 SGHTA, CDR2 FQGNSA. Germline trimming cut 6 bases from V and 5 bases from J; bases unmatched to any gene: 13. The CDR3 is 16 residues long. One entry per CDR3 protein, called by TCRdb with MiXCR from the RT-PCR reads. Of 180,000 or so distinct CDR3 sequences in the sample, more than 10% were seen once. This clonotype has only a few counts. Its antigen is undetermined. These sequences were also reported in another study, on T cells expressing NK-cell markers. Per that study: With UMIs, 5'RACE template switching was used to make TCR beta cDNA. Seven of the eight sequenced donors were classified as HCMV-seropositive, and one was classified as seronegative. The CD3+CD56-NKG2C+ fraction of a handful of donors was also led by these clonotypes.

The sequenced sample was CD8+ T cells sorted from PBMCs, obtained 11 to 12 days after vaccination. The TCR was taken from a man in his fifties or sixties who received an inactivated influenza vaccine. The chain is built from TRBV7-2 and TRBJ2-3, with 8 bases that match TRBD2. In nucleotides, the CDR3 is TGTGCCAGCAGAGATTCGGGGGGGCCCCTCGGAGATACGCAGTATTTT. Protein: CASRDSGGPLGDTQYF.